This T cell receptor (beta chain) is from a study of CXCR3-negative and CXCR3-positive naive CD8 T cells. This CDR3 comprises 12 residues. Germline CDR1 and CDR2: SGHDN and FVKESK. Carrying UMI labels, the TRB cDNA libraries were prepared through 5' RACE. TCRdb re-called the 5' RACE reads and shows each CDR3 protein once, DNA omitted. The sample holds several thousand distinct CDR3 sequences. Sequencing was performed on naive CXCR3- CD8+ T cells from blood. Subset described: CD45RO-CCR7+CD27+CD95- naive CD8+ T cells lacking CXCR3 (TNR3-). This clonotype was sampled from a human donor in good health. Some clones in this sample may be carry-over from other donors' samples. This sequence joins TRBV14 and TRBJ2-1; with no DNA, the TCRdb D assignment of TRBD2 cannot be verified. CDR3 protein: CASSQTSTEQFF.